Below, 6 T cell receptor beta chains from the same sample are listed, as sequenced in a study of blood T cell repertoires in COVID-19. Here immunoSEQ multiplex PCR was the method, and the copy in TCRdb shows in-frame clones only, minus some. Here the sample spans 300,000 to 400,000 clones, 80% to 90% being singletons. The sample comprised peripheral blood. Source of these receptors: a young woman with COVID-19, enrolled during active disease.

The chain uses TRBV19 and TRBJ2-2; 9 nucleotides match TRBD1. With V trimmed by 5 bases and J by 1 base, 2 bases remained unmatched. The length of the CDR3 is 15 residues. Germline-derived CDR1 and CDR2 are LNHDA and SQIVND (reference sequence). The CDR3 DNA reads as TGTGCCAGTAGTGGGGACAGGGAGAACACCGGGGAGCTGTTTTTT. The encoded protein is CASSGDRENTGELFF.

This rearrangement joins TRBV10-2 to TRBJ1-1; D gene uncertain. CDR3 length equals 15 residues. V shed 4 bases and J shed 5 bases, with 17 bases lying between them. The germline V gene encodes CDR1 WSHSY and CDR2 SAAADI. CDR3 DNA: TGCGCCAGCAGTGCAGTACCACAGATATGGACTGAAGCTTTCTTT. Translating it yields CASSAVPQIWTEAFF.

The gene calls are TRBV7-9 and TRBJ2-3; 7 bases fit TRBD1. This CDR3 spans 14 amino acids. Trimming at V came to 5 bases and at J to 3 bases, leaving 5 bases not matched to a gene. Germline CDR1 reads SEHNR; CDR2 reads FQNEAQ (reference sequence). In DNA, the CDR3 is TGTGCCAGCAGCGCAATGACAGGGACAGATACGCAGTATTTT. This gives the protein CASSAMTGTDTQYF.

The chain couples TRBV27 to TRBJ1-2; D may be TRBD1 (6 bases). Per the germline V gene, CDR1 is MNHEY and CDR2 is SMNVEV (reference sequence). This CDR3 is 15 amino acids long. V lost 4 bases and J lost 2, with 14 bases in between. As DNA, the CDR3 is TGTGCCAGCAGTTCCCGGGGCAGGGGAAACTATGGCTACACCTTC. Protein sequence: CASSSRGRGNYGYTF.

The gene calls are TRBV6-2 or TRBV6-3 and TRBJ2-7; possible D gene TRBD1, 6 bases. This CDR3 is built from 14 residues. CDR1 is MNHEY and CDR2 is SVGEGT in the germline V gene. Trimming removed 5 bases at V and 5 bases at J, with 16 bases between. DNA of the CDR3: TGTGCCAGCAGTGACCCCACAGGGCCCCACGAGCAGTACGTC. Translated, it gives CASSDPTGPHEQYV.

This rearrangement joins TRBV4-3 to TRBJ2-7; D not certain. Germline V gene sequence: CDR1 LGHNA, CDR2 YSLEER. V lost 2 bases to trimming and J lost 3 bases, with 8 bases between them. The CDR3 sequence is 13 residues long. The CDR3: CASSQTANYEQYF. The CDR3 region has the DNA TGCGCCAGCAGCCAAACAGCCAACTACGAGCAGTACTTC.